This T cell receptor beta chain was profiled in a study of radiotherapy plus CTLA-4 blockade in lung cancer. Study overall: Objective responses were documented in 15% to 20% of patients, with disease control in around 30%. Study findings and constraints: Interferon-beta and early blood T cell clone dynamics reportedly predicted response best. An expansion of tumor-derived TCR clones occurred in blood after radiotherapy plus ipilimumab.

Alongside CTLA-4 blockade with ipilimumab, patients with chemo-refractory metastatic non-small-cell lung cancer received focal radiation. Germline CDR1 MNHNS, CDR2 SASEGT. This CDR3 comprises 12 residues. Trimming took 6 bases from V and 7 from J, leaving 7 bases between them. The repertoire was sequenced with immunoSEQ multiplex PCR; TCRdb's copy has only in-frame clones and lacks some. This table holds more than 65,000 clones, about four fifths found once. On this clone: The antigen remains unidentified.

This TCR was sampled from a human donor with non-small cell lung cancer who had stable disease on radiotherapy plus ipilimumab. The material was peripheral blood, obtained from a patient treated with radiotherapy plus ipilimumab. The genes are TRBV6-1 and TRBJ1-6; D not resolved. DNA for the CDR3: TGTGCCAGCAGGGACGGGAATTCACCCCTCCACTTT. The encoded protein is CASRDGNSPLHF.